Each of the 22 T cell receptor beta chains below was sequenced from the same sample in a study of blood T cell repertoires in COVID-19. Profiling relied on immunoSEQ multiplex PCR, and the TCRdb table lists in-frame clones only, not all of them. The sample carries 84,000 or so clones, approximately 90% recorded once. Sample: peripheral blood. The receptor source for this set is a man between 60 and 75 years old with acute or convalescent COVID-19.

The rearrangement joins TRBV4-3 to TRBJ1-1; the D is unclear. This CDR3 has 17 amino acids. Trimming took 0 bases from V and 3 from J, leaving 17 bases between them. CDR1 LGHNA and CDR2 YSLEER come from the germline V gene. CDR3 in amino acids: CASSQELAFRADTEAFF. Here the CDR3 DNA reads TGCGCCAGCAGCCAAGAGTTAGCGTTTCGTGCGGACACTGAAGCTTTCTTT.

The V gene is TRBV9, the J gene TRBJ2-2; D may be TRBD1 (5 bases). Germline V gene data show CDR1 as SGDLS and CDR2 as YYNGEE. Trimming removed 0 bases at V and 3 bases at J, with 18 bases between. This CDR3 is 18 amino acids long. The CDR3 bases are TGTGCCAGCAGCGTAGTGCAGGGCCTCACACGACACACCGGGGAGCTGTTTTTT. Translated: CASSVVQGLTRHTGELFF.

The V gene is TRBV10-3, the J gene TRBJ1-1, with 8 bases that match TRBD1. Germline V gene data show CDR1 as ENHRY and CDR2 as SYGVKD. This CDR3 is built from 15 residues. Unmatched junction bases numbered 6, after V lost 0 bases and J lost 6 bases. In DNA form, the CDR3 reads TGTGCCATCAGTGAGTCGTTCGGACAGGGAGCTGAAGCTTTCTTT. Translation: CAISESFGQGAEAFF.

The chain combines TRBV28 with TRBJ2-7; 8 nucleotides align to TRBD1. Unmatched junction bases numbered 5, after V lost 2 bases and J lost 5 bases. Germline V CDR1 and CDR2: MDHEN, SYDVKM. The CDR3 runs to 14 residues. The CDR3 region is CASSLPDRADEQYF. The CDR3 nucleotides read TGTGCCAGCAGTTTACCGGACAGGGCCGACGAGCAGTACTTC.

V is TRBV10-1 and J is TRBJ1-2; the match to TRBD1 covers 9 bases. This CDR3 comprises 13 residues. Germline trimming cut 2 bases from V and 6 bases from J; bases unmatched to any gene: 1. Germline lookup yields CDR1 WNHNN and CDR2 SYGVQD (reference sequence). CDR3 sequence (DNA): TGCGCCAGCAGTGAGAGGACAGGGGATGGCTACACCTTC. The encoded protein is CASSERTGDGYTF.

The chain links TRBV30 to TRBJ1-2, with no clear D. The CDR3 is made up of 13 amino acids. The germline CDR1 and CDR2 sequences are GTSNPN and SVGIG (reference sequence). The V end was cut by 0 bases, the J end by 8 bases, with 13 bases between. CDR3 DNA sequence: TGTGCCTGGAGTGTACTACCAACCCTAGGCTACACCTTC. As protein: CAWSVLPTLGYTF.

This chain connects TRBV28 to TRBJ1-2; 10 bases agree with TRBD1. Germline trimming cut 0 bases from V and 8 bases from J; bases unmatched to any gene: 6. The germline CDR1 and CDR2 sequences are MDHEN and SYDVKM. The CDR3 loop spans 15 amino acids. The CDR3 sequence is CASSLWDRGKSGYTF. The CDR3 region has the DNA TGTGCCAGCAGTTTATGGGACAGGGGGAAGTCGGGCTACACCTTC.

The CDR3 loop is CASSVGTGGKTEAFF. The CDR3 coding sequence is TGTGCCAGCAGCGTAGGTACAGGGGGAAAAACTGAAGCTTTCTTT. The V call is TRBV9, the J call TRBJ1-1; 8 bases line up with TRBD1. The CDR3 runs to 15 residues. The germline V gene encodes CDR1 SGDLS and CDR2 YYNGEE. J gave up 5 bases and V 0 bases, and 6 bases lay outside the gene matches.

The chain carries TRBV19 and TRBJ1-2; D ambiguous. Germline V gives CDR1 LNHDA, CDR2 SQIVND (reference sequence). The CDR3 spans 13 residues. Trimming took 3 bases from V and 0 from J, leaving 5 bases between them. The CDR3 sequence: CASSILANYGYTF. The CDR3 region has the DNA TGTGCCAGTAGTATTCTAGCTAACTATGGCTACACCTTC.

The V call is TRBV3-1 (or the pseudogene TRBV3-2), the J call TRBJ1-3; tentative D call: TRBD1 (6 bases). In germline, CDR1 is LGHDT, CDR2 YNNKEL (reference sequence). V lost 0 bases and J lost 2, with 8 bases in between. This CDR3 comprises 15 residues. Written as DNA, the CDR3 is TGTGCCAGCAGCCAAGATTCAGGGGCTGGAAACACCATATATTTT. This gives the protein CASSQDSGAGNTIYF.

This sequence joins TRBV6-5 and TRBJ2-7, with 9 bases matching TRBD1. The CDR3 length is 14 residues. The junction had 9 bases not matched to a gene; V was cut back by 6 bases and J by 6 bases. CDR1 and CDR2 (germline): MNHEY, SVGAGI. CDR3: CASRRTGEVSEQYF. The DNA of the CDR3 is TGTGCCAGCAGGAGGACAGGGGAGGTCAGCGAGCAGTACTTC.

The chain uses TRBV18 and TRBJ1-3; 8 bases match TRBD1. The CDR3 contains 19 residues. With 2 bases clipped from V and 2 bases from J, the junction kept 14 bases outside the gene matches. The germline V gene has CDR1 KGHSH and CDR2 LQKENI. CDR3: CASSPNEIYGQGAGNTIYF. The CDR3 DNA sequence: TGTGCCAGCTCACCAAACGAAATATACGGACAGGGCGCTGGAAACACCATATATTTT. Looking up the rest from reference TRBV18 and TRBJ1-3 gives the full variable domain: NAGVMQNPRHLVRRRGQEARLRCSPMKGHSHVYWYRQLPEEGLKFMVYLQKENIIDESGMPKERFSAEFPKEGPSILRIQQVVRGDSAAYFCASSPNEIYGQGAGNTIYFGEGSWLTVV.

The chain has TRBV12-3 or TRBV12-4 and TRBJ2-1; D unclear. V was clipped by 6 bases and J by 12 bases, with 15 bases between them. CDR3 length equals 12 residues. CDR3: CASSPSWRGQFF. CDR3 DNA sequence: TGTGCCAGCAGCCCCTCATGGCGAGGGCAGTTCTTC.

V gene TRBV25-1 combines with J gene TRBJ2-7; D possibly corresponds to TRBD1 (5 bases). The CDR3 totals 12 residues. Germline V gives CDR1 MGHDK, CDR2 SYGVNS. The V end lost 5 bases, the J end lost 2 bases, and 7 bases lay between the germline ends. CDR3 nucleotides: TGTGCCAGCAGTAGACAGACCTACGAGCAGTACTTC. Translated: CASSRQTYEQYF.

The chain has TRBV4-2 and TRBJ1-1, with no clear D. In germline, CDR1 is LGHNA, CDR2 YNFKEQ. The CDR3 totals 14 residues. V dropped 0 bases and J dropped 4 bases, with 9 bases sitting between them. The CDR3 here is CASSQETRTTEAFF. The CDR3, as DNA: TGTGCCAGCAGCCAAGAAACAAGAACCACTGAAGCTTTCTTT.

The CDR3 sequence is CASSLENNEQFF. The CDR3 bases are TGCGCCAGCAGCTTAGAGAACAATGAGCAGTTCTTC. The gene calls are TRBV5-1 and TRBJ2-1; D uncertain. This CDR3 is 12 amino acids long. Looked up from germline, CDR1 is SGHRS and CDR2 is YFSETQ. The ends were cut back, 2 bases at V and 5 bases at J, with 5 bases in the middle.

This clone was counted a single time. This rearrangement joins TRBV23-1 to TRBJ1-5; D gene uncertain. TRBV23-1 is marked as an open reading frame, function uncertain. V was trimmed by 7 bases and J by 7 bases, leaving 11 bases between them. The CDR3 totals 12 residues. CDR3 sequence reads: CASTMTTQPQHF. Written as DNA, the CDR3 is TGCGCCAGCACCATGACAACCCAGCCCCAGCATTTT.

The chain links TRBV5-1 to TRBJ1-6; TRBD1 agrees at 10 bases. Per germline, CDR1 SGHRS and CDR2 YFSETQ. With V trimmed by 4 bases and J by 9 bases, 7 bases remained unmatched. The CDR3 sequence is 15 residues long. Written as DNA, the CDR3 is TGCGCCAGCAGCAACGGGGACAGGGGAACTTCACCCCTCCACTTT. Amino acids: CASSNGDRGTSPLHF.

This sequence joins TRBV4-2 and TRBJ2-7, with TRBD2 as a possible D gene (6 bases). This CDR3 is built from 14 residues. Germline loops: CDR1 LGHNA, CDR2 YNFKEQ. Trimming took off 0 bases at V and 3 bases at J, with 9 bases between the two ends. The CDR3 DNA sequence: TGTGCCAGCAGCCAAGAATGGGGAGGCTACGAGCAGTACTTC. Its protein product is CASSQEWGGYEQYF.

This clone was seen just once. The J gene is TRBJ2-7, the V gene TRBV3-1 (or the pseudogene TRBV3-2), with 11 bases lining up with TRBD2. The germline V gene has CDR1 LGHDT and CDR2 YNNKEL (reference sequence). This CDR3 comprises 15 residues. Trimming took 4 bases from V and 2 from J; bases not matched to a gene: 4. The CDR3 is CASSPSSGGPYEQYF. DNA of the CDR3: TGTGCCAGCAGCCCTTCTAGCGGGGGGCCCTACGAGCAGTACTTC.

The V gene is TRBV10-3, the J gene TRBJ2-7, with D uncertain. The CDR3 has 15 amino acids. The V end lost 7 bases, the J end lost 4 bases, and 20 bases lay between the germline ends. The germline CDR1 and CDR2 sequences are ENHRY and SYGVKD. The CDR3 loop is CAITDASAGKYEQYF. The CDR3 DNA sequence: TGTGCCATCACCGACGCTTCAGCAGGAAAGTACGAGCAGTACTTC.

The chain joins TRBV2 to TRBJ1-4; TRBD1 aligns across 8 bases. The length of the CDR3 is 15 residues. J lost 0 bases, V lost 7 bases, and 4 bases had no gene match. Per germline, CDR1 SNHLY and CDR2 FYNNEI. CDR3 region: CASKGQGATNEKLFF. The CDR3, as DNA: TGTGCCAGCAAAGGACAGGGTGCAACTAATGAAAAACTGTTTTTT.